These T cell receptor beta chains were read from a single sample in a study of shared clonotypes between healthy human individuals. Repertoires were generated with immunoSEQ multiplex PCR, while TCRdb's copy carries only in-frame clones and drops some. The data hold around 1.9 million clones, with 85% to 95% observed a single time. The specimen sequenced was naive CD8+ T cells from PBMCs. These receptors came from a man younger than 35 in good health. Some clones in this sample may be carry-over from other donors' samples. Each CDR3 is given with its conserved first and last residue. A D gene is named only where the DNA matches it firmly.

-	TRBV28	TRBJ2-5	CASSSPRTGETQYF	TGTGCCAGCAGTTCCCCTCGGACGGGGGAGACCCAGTACTTC
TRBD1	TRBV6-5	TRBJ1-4	CASSYSGQVNEKLFF	TGTGCCAGCAGTTACTCGGGACAGGTTAATGAAAAACTGTTTTTT
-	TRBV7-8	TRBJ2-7	CASSLDPGSYEQYF	TGTGCCAGCAGCTTAGACCCGGGGTCCTACGAGCAGTACTTC
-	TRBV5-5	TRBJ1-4	CASSLGETDGEKLFF	TGTGCCAGCAGCTTGGGGGAGACAGACGGCGAAAAACTGTTTTTT
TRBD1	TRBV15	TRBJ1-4	CATSSLGQLLSNEKLFF	TGTGCCACCAGCAGTCTGGGACAGCTACTTTCTAATGAAAAACTGTTTTTT
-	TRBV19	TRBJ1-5	CASSGVAVSNQPQHF	TGTGCCAGTAGTGGGGTTGCAGTAAGCAATCAGCCCCAGCATTTT
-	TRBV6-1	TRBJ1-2	CASSGLTTGELYGYTF	TGTGCCAGCAGTGGGCTTACGACAGGTGAACTCTATGGCTACACCTTC
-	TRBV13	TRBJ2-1	CASSLGGLRSYNEQFF	TGTGCCAGCAGCTTAGGTGGACTCCGCTCCTACAATGAGCAGTTCTTC
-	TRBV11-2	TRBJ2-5	CASSQAGRGETQYF	TGTGCCAGCAGTCAGGCGGGGCGAGGGGAGACCCAGTACTTC
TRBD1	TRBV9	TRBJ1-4	CASSVRTGGVGYNEKLFF	TGTGCCAGCAGCGTCCGAACAGGGGGCGTGGGGTATAATGAAAAACTGTTTTTT
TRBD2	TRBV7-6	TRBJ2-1	CASSPSGRILSSYNEQFF	TGTGCCAGCAGCCCTAGCGGGAGGATACTGAGCTCCTACAATGAGCAGTTCTTC